The following is a T cell receptor (beta chain) sequence with its context. Produced via immunoSEQ multiplex PCR; TCRdb's table is partial and in-frame only. The sample includes 200,000 to 250,000 clones, roughly 94% of them seen just once. This entry belongs to a study of control samples from healthy donors and cancer patients. The V gene end was trimmed by 1 base and the J gene end by 5 bases; junction bases not matched to a gene: 6. The CDR3 spans 16 residues. Germline-derived CDR1 and CDR2 are LNHNV and YYDKDF (reference sequence). V is TRBV15 and J is TRBJ1-3, with 9 bases fitting TRBD1. The sequencing input was blood. This clonotype was sampled from a man in his forties or fifties in good health. CDR3 sequence: CATSRAGQGGRNTIYF. Here the CDR3 DNA reads TGTGCCACCAGCAGAGCGGGACAGGGCGGGAGAAACACCATATATTTT.